The rows below give T cell receptor beta chains drawn from one sample of a study of blood T cell repertoires in COVID-19. The protocol was immunoSEQ multiplex PCR, while the TCRdb copy is restricted to in-frame clones and leaves out a portion. The sample lists some 260,000 clones, around 90% occurring once. Sequenced material: PBMCs or T cells enriched from blood (not recorded which). Receptor source: a woman aged 18-30 years who had recovered from COVID-19. CDR3s leave out the opening cysteine and the closing phenylalanine or tryptophan.

v_call: TRBV14
j_call: TRBJ1-1
cdr3_aa: ASSQDLGRGPATEAF

v_call: TRBV6-9
j_call: TRBJ2-1
cdr3_aa: ASSSTGGDLF

v_call: TRBV27
j_call: TRBJ1-1
cdr3_aa: ASSLSYRPNTEAF

v_call: TRBV25-1
j_call: TRBJ2-5
cdr3_aa: ASSETGAETQY

v_call: TRBV6-1
j_call: TRBJ2-1
cdr3_aa: ASSGGLAGGGYNEQF

v_call: TRBV4-1
j_call: TRBJ1-1
cdr3_aa: ASSQYGVEWTEAF

v_call: TRBV4-1
j_call: TRBJ2-7
cdr3_aa: ASSPSPGVPYEQY

v_call: TRBV5-1
j_call: TRBJ1-1
cdr3_aa: ASSQGPEAF

v_call: TRBV27
j_call: TRBJ1-5
cdr3_aa: ASSDSGQGNQPQH

v_call: TRBV5-1
j_call: TRBJ2-1
cdr3_aa: ASSPGQGVDNEQF

v_call: TRBV19
j_call: TRBJ1-1
cdr3_aa: ASSIGVDSHRGSEAF

v_call: TRBV6-4
j_call: TRBJ2-1
cdr3_aa: ASSVTSGGYNEQF

v_call: TRBV2
j_call: TRBJ2-1
cdr3_aa: ASSVLGSNEQF

v_call: TRBV7-2
j_call: TRBJ1-6
cdr3_aa: ASSFTGYLDSPLH

v_call: TRBV9
j_call: TRBJ1-4
cdr3_aa: ASSVRQGLNEKLF

v_call: TRBV29-1
j_call: TRBJ2-6
cdr3_aa: SVEDLGRGPTGANVLT

v_call: TRBV6-2/TRBV6-3
j_call: TRBJ1-2
cdr3_aa: ASSHTRTGVHGYT

v_call: TRBV6-4
j_call: TRBJ2-1
cdr3_aa: ASSGEASNEQF

v_call: TRBV5-1
j_call: TRBJ2-1
cdr3_aa: ASSLNGEAGAEEQF

v_call: TRBV4-1
j_call: TRBJ2-1
cdr3_aa: ASSQDTSGSYNEQF

v_call: TRBV11-2
j_call: TRBJ2-5
cdr3_aa: ASRRQGNTQETQY

v_call: TRBV5-4
j_call: TRBJ1-3
cdr3_aa: ASSSQGAESSGNTIY

v_call: TRBV11-3
j_call: TRBJ1-1
cdr3_aa: ASSLGGKTEAF

v_call: TRBV25-1
j_call: TRBJ1-1
cdr3_aa: ASRVTGWNTEAF

v_call: TRBV28
j_call: TRBJ1-2
cdr3_aa: ASSLYRDDYGYT

v_call: TRBV10-3
j_call: TRBJ2-5
cdr3_aa: AISESQGGEAQY

v_call: TRBV4-2
j_call: TRBJ1-3
cdr3_aa: ASSPTGLAGNTIY

v_call: TRBV9
j_call: TRBJ2-3
cdr3_aa: ASSVRRDGDTQY

v_call: TRBV4-2
j_call: TRBJ1-6
cdr3_aa: ASSQGETGTSPLH

v_call: TRBV5-8
j_call: TRBJ2-7
cdr3_aa: ASSSRMRTGAHEQY

v_call: TRBV7-2
j_call: TRBJ1-6
cdr3_aa: ASSLTDNSPLH

v_call: TRBV7-2
j_call: TRBJ1-5
cdr3_aa: ASSIGPGRISNQPQH

v_call: TRBV28
j_call: TRBJ2-7
cdr3_aa: ASSLSGVSGGYEQY

v_call: TRBV11-2
j_call: TRBJ2-5
cdr3_aa: ASSYGQAQETQY

v_call: TRBV11-2
j_call: TRBJ1-2
cdr3_aa: ASSFRLTGDYGYT

v_call: TRBV28
j_call: TRBJ1-6
cdr3_aa: ASRTAGNSLIPPLH

v_call: TRBV3-1/TRBV3-2
j_call: TRBJ1-2
cdr3_aa: ASSLGQGLLT

v_call: TRBV7-4
j_call: TRBJ2-5
cdr3_aa: ASSPSQLGGACGEY

v_call: TRBV4-1
j_call: TRBJ2-2
cdr3_aa: ASSQVWTGGITGELF

v_call: TRBV7-2
j_call: TRBJ2-1
cdr3_aa: ASSLGTGGNEQF

v_call: TRBV5-1
j_call: TRBJ2-1
cdr3_aa: ASSLGLAGPYNEQF

v_call: TRBV19
j_call: TRBJ1-2
cdr3_aa: ASQRRGTYGYT

v_call: TRBV5-1
j_call: TRBJ1-2
cdr3_aa: ASSLGLDGYT

v_call: TRBV18
j_call: TRBJ2-7
cdr3_aa: ASSPSSYEQY

v_call: TRBV4-1
j_call: TRBJ1-2
cdr3_aa: ASSHLLRESGQSSGYT

v_call: TRBV24-1
j_call: TRBJ2-1
cdr3_aa: ATSESGQGALRQQF

v_call: TRBV9
j_call: TRBJ2-1
cdr3_aa: ASSVGGPSSYNEQF

v_call: TRBV5-4
j_call: TRBJ2-7
cdr3_aa: ASSLVQGGSYEQY

v_call: TRBV4-3
j_call: TRBJ1-2
cdr3_aa: ASSQDDRANYGYT

v_call: TRBV11-2
j_call: TRBJ1-2
cdr3_aa: ASSQHRGYGYT

v_call: TRBV5-1
j_call: TRBJ2-7
cdr3_aa: ASSLGGEPYEQY

v_call: TRBV27
j_call: TRBJ2-1
cdr3_aa: ASGGNEQF

v_call: TRBV6-5
j_call: TRBJ1-5
cdr3_aa: ASSYSAGLSNQPQH

v_call: TRBV10-3
j_call: TRBJ1-1
cdr3_aa: AIRDDRAAEAF

v_call: TRBV5-1
j_call: TRBJ2-7
cdr3_aa: ASSGGTSGRSEQY

v_call: TRBV9
j_call: TRBJ2-7
cdr3_aa: ASSVGQVPHEQY

v_call: TRBV6-1
j_call: TRBJ1-2
cdr3_aa: ASSDGTGAYGYT

v_call: TRBV10-3
j_call: TRBJ1-1
cdr3_aa: AIGRGTDTEAF

v_call: TRBV29-1
j_call: TRBJ1-2
cdr3_aa: SALMGADGYT